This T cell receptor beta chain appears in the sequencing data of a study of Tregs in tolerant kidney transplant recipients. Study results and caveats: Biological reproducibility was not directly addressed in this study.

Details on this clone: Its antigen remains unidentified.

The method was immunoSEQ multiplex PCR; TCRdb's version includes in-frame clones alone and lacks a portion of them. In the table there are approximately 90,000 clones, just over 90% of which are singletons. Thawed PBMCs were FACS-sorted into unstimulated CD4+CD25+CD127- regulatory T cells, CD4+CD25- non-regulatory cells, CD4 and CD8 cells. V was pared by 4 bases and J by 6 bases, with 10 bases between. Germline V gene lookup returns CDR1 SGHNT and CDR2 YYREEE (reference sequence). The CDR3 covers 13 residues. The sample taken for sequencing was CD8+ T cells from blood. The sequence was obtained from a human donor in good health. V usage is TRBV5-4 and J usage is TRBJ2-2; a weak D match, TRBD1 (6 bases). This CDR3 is CASSTDRSGELFF. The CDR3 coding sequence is TGTGCCAGCAGCACAGACAGGTCCGGGGAGCTGTTTTTT.